This TCR beta chain was captured in a study of blood T cell repertoires in COVID-19. Whole-study context: Samples of COVID-19 (acute and convalescent) were obtained from the United States, Italy and Spain. The cDNA or gDNA used as material had been derived from T cells, B-cell-depleted T cells, or PBMCs.

CDR1 and CDR2 (germline): MDHEN, SYDVKM. V lost 5 bases, J lost 5 bases, and 11 bases stayed unmatched. The CDR3 length is 16 residues. In the original processing: Reference gene primers were amplified, and this amplification served to estimate nucleated cell counts. Produced via immunoSEQ multiplex PCR; TCRdb's table is partial and in-frame only. D and trimming come from the DNA, and the V and J calls and clone size come from that table. This table has roughly 90,000 clones, 75% to 85% appearing once. This clonotype was sampled from a woman between 65 and 79 years old with acute or convalescent COVID-19. The V gene is TRBV28, the J gene TRBJ2-3, with TRBD2 matching over 9 bases. The source material was peripheral blood. CDR3 region: CASSPISGGLIDTQYF. CDR3 DNA: TGTGCCAGCAGTCCTATCAGCGGGGGGCTAATAGATACGCAGTATTTT.